A single sample gave rise to the 5 T cell receptor beta chains below, sequenced in a study of PD-1 blockade in classical Hodgkin lymphoma (dated by TCRdb to 2018 to 2021). The library was made by the immunoSEQ multiplex PCR assay. TCRdb limited this immuneACCESS table to in-frame rearrangements with V and J called. A share of clones is missing; checked studies link under half to unresolved V genes, and the rest is unexplained. For this sample there are about 59,000 clones; more than 75% appear just once. The top ten clones comprise approximately 9.7% of the sample. This sample's time point label indicates: cycle 1 day 1 (C1D1), immediately before nivolumab initiation. Every trial patient had relapsed after autologous stem cell transplantation, and cohorts A, B and C differed in prior brentuximab vedotin exposure. This material consisted of peripheral blood mononuclear cells (PBMCs), taken at baseline. The receptors were gathered from a human donor with classical Hodgkin lymphoma.

There are a few counts of this clone. The V and J genes are TRBV15 and TRBJ1-1, with unresolved D. CDR3 length equals 13 residues. CDR1 LNHNV and CDR2 YYDKDF come from the germline V gene (reference sequence). V lost 5 bases to trimming and J lost 1 base, with 8 bases between them. The CDR3: CATSDRKNTEAFF. The DNA of the CDR3 is TGTGCCACCAGCGATAGGAAGAACACTGAAGCTTTCTTT.

This clone was observed once. V is TRBV6-5 and J is TRBJ1-5; TRBD1 matches 7 bases. CDR3 length: 14 amino acids. J was trimmed by 7 bases and V by 5 bases; bases with no gene match: 8. Germline CDR1 MNHEY, CDR2 SVGAGI. CDR3 sequence reads: CASSSQGERQPQHF. In DNA form, the CDR3 reads TGTGCCAGCAGTAGTCAGGGGGAACGGCAGCCCCAGCATTTT.

The rearrangement joins TRBV6-1 to TRBJ2-7; unclear D gene. Germline V gene sequence: CDR1 MNHNS, CDR2 SASEGT. This CDR3 has 13 amino acids. Trimming pared 0 bases from V and 7 bases from J, leaving 10 bases between. CDR3 coding DNA: TGTGCCAGCAGTGAAGCGGGCCAACGGGAGCAGTACTTC. The encoded protein is CASSEAGQREQYF.

The chain has TRBV5-6 and TRBJ2-7, with 10 bases matching TRBD2. Trimming took 0 bases from V and 3 from J; bases not matched to a gene: 6. This CDR3 comprises 16 residues. CDR1 is SGHDT, CDR2 YYEEEE, per germline. The CDR3 DNA reads TGTGCCAGCAGCTTGGGGTCTAGCGGGAGATTCTACGAGCAGTACTTC. Protein: CASSLGSSGRFYEQYF.

The CDR3 nucleotides read TGTGCCAGTAGTTTTCTGACGAACACTGAAGCTTTCTTT. Amino acids: CASSFLTNTEAFF. The chain couples TRBV19 to TRBJ1-1; D is ambiguous. Germline V gene data show CDR1 as LNHDA and CDR2 as SQIVND (reference sequence). The V and J ends lost 5 bases and 1 base respectively, with 8 bases between them. The CDR3 sequence is 13 residues long.